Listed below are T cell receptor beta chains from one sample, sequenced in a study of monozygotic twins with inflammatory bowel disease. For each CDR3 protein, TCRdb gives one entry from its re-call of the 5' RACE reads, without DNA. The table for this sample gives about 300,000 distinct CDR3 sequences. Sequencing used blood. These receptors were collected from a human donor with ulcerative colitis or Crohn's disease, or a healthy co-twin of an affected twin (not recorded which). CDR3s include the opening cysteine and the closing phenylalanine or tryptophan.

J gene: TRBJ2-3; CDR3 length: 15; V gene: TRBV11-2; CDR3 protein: CASSLGPRGTDTQYF
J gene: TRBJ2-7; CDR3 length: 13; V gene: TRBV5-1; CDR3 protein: CASSLGLGDEQYF
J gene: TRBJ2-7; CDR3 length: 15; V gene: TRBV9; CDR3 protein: CASSVGGGVALEQYF
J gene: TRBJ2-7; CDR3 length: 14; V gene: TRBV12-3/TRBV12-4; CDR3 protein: CASSLSGDSYEQYF
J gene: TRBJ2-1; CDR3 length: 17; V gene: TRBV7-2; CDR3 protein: CASSPQGTSGRANEQFF
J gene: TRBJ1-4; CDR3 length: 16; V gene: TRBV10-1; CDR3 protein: CASSEADGSAAEKLFF
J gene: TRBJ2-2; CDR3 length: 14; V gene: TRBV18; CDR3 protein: CASSRSARNGELFF
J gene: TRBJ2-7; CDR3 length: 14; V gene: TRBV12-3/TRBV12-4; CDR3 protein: CVSSRDLQSYEQYF
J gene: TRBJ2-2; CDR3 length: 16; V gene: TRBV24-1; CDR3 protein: CATSDFRKGLIGELFF
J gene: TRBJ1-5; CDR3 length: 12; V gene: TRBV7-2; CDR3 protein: CASSLGAGLQHF
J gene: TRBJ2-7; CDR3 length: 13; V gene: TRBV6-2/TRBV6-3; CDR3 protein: CASSQTLSYEQYF
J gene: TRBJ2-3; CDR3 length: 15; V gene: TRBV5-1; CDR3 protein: CASSLGGQSTDTQYF
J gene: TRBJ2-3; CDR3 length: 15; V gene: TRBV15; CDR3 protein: CATSRGFGGAPTQYF
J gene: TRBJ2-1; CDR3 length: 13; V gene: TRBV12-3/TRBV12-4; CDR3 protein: CASRTGGWDEQFF
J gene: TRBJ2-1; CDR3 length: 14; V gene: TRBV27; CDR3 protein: CASSVRSPGSEQFF
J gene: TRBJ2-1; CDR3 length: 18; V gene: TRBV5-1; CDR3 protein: CASSRVSGGSKGYNEQFF
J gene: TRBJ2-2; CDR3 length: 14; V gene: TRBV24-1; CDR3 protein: CATSYNSYTGELFF
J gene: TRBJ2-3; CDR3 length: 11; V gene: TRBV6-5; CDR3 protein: CASSLRSTQYF
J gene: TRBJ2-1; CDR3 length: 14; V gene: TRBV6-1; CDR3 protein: CASIPGQFYNEQFF
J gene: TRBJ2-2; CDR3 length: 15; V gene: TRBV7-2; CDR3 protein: CASSLGGREAGELFF
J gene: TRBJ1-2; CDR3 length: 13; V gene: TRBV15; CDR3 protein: CATSRDRGTGYTF
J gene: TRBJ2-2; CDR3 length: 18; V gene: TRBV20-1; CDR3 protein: CSASSHPWSSGYTGELFF